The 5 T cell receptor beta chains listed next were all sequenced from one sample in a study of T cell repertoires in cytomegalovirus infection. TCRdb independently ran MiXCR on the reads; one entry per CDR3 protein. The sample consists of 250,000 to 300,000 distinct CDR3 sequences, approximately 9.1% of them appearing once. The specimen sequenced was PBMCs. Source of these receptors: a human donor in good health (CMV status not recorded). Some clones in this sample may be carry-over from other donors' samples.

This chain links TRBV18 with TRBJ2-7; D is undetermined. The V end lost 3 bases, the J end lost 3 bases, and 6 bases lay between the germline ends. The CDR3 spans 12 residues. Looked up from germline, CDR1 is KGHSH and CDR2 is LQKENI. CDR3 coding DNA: TGTGCCAGCTCACCTAGTGACTACGAGCAGTACTTC. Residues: CASSPSDYEQYF.

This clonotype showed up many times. This chain's CDR3 is CASSAGVMNTEAFF. The CDR3 region has the DNA TGTGCCAGCAGCGCCGGGGTCATGAACACTGAAGCTTTCTTT. The gene calls are TRBV7-9 and TRBJ1-1; D unclear. This CDR3 is built from 14 residues. CDR1 is SEHNR and CDR2 is FQNEAQ in the germline V gene (reference sequence). V was cut by 5 bases and J by 0 bases, with 10 bases left in between.

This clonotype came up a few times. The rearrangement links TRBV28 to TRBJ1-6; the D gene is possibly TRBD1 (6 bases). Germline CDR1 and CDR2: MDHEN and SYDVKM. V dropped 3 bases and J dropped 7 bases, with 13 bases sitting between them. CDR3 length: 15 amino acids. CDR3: CASSLAGQPNSPLHF. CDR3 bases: TGTGCCAGCAGTTTGGCCGGACAGCCCAATTCACCCCTCCACTTT.

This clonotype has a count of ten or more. The CDR3 nucleotides are TGTGCCAGCAGTTATAAGGGAGGGGCAGGGGCGCGACTAAAGCAGTACTTC. Its translation is CASSYKGGAGARLKQYF. The chain carries TRBV6-8 and TRBJ2-7, with D possibly TRBD2 on 7 matching bases. Germline CDR1 and CDR2: MNHGY and SAAAGT. V was pared by 3 bases and J by 8 bases, with 26 bases between. The CDR3 is 17 amino acids.

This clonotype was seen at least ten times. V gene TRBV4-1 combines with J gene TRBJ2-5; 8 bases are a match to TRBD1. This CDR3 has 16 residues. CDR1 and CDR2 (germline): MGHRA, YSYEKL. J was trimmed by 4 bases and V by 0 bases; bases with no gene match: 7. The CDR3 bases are TGCGCCAGCAGCCAAGAAGGCAGGGGGCGCAGAGAGACCCAGTACTTC. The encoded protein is CASSQEGRGRRETQYF.